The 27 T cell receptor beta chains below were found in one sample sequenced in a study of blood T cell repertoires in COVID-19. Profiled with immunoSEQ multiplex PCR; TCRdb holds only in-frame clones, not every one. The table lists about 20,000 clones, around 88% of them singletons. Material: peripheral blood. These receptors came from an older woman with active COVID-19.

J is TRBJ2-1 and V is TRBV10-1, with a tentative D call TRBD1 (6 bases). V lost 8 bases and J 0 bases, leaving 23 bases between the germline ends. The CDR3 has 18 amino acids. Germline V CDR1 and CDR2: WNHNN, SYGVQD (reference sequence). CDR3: CASQTGPDAESSYNEQFF. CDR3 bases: TGCGCCAGCCAAACAGGGCCTGATGCCGAAAGCTCCTACAATGAGCAGTTCTTC.

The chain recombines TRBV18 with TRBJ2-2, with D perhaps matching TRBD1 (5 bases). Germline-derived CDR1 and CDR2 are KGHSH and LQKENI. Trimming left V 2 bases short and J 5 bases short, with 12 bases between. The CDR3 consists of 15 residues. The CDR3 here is CASSPDRGSTGELFF. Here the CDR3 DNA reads TGTGCCAGCTCACCAGACAGAGGCTCAACCGGGGAGCTGTTTTTT.

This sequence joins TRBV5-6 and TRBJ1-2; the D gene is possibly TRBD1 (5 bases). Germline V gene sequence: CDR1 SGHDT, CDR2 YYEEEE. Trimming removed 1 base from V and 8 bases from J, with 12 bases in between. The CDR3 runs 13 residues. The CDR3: CASSLRQGSGYTF. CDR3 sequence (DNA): TGTGCCAGCAGCTTGAGGCAGGGAAGCGGCTACACCTTC.

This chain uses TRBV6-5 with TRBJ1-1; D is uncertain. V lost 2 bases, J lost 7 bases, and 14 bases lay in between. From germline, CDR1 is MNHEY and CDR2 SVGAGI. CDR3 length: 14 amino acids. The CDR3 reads CASSYPGVLGEAFF. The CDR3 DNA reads TGTGCCAGCAGTTACCCCGGGGTGTTGGGTGAAGCTTTCTTT.

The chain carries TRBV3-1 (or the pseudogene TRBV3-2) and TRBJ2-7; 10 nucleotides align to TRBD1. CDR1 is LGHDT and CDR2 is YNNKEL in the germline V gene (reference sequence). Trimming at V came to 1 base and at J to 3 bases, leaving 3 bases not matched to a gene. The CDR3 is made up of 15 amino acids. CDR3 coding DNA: TGTGCCAGCAGCCAAGGATGGACAGGGGGCTACGAGCAGTACTTC. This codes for CASSQGWTGGYEQYF.

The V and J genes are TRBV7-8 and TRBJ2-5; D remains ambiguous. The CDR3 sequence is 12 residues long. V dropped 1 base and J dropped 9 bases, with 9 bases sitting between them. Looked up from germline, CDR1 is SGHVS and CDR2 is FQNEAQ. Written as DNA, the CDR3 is TGTGCCAGCAGCTTAGACGGCCGGGCCCAGTACTTC. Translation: CASSLDGRAQYF. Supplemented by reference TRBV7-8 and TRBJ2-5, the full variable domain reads GAGVSQSPRYKVAKRGQDVALRCDPISGHVSLFWYQQALGQGPEFLTYFQNEAQLDKSGLPSDRFFAERPEGSVSTLKIQRTQQEDSAVYLCASSLDGRAQYFGPGTRLLVL.

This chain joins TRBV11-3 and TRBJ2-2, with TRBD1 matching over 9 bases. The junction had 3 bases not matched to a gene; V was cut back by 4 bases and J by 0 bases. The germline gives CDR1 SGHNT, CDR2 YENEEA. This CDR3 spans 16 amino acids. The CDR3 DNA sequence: TGTGCCAGCAGCTGGGGACAGGGCGCGAACACCGGGGAGCTGTTTTTT. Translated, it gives CASSWGQGANTGELFF.

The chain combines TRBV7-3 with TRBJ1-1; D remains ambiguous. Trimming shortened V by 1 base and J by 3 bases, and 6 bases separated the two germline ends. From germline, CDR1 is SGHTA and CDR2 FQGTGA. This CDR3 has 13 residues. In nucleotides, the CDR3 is TGTGCCAGCAGCTTAATAACAGACACTGAAGCTTTCTTT. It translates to CASSLITDTEAFF.

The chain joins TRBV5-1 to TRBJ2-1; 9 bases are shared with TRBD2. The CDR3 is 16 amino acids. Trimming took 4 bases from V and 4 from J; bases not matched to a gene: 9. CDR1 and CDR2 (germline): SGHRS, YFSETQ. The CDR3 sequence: CASSGFSGGVYNEQFF. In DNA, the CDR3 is TGCGCCAGCAGCGGTTTTAGCGGGGGAGTGTACAATGAGCAGTTCTTC. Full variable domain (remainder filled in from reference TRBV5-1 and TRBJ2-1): KAGVTQTPRYLIKTRGQQVTLSCSPISGHRSVSWYQQTPGQGLQFLFEYFSETQRNKGNFPGRFSGRQFSNSRSEMNVSTLELGDSALYLCASSGFSGGVYNEQFFGPGTRLTVL.

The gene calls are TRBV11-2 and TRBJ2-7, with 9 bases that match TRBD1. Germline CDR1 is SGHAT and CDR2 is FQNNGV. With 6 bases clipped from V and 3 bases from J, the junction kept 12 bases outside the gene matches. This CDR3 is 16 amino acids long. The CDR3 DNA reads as TGTGCCAGCAGTTCAGTACGGGACAGGGATGGCTACGAGCAGTACTTC. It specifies CASSSVRDRDGYEQYF.

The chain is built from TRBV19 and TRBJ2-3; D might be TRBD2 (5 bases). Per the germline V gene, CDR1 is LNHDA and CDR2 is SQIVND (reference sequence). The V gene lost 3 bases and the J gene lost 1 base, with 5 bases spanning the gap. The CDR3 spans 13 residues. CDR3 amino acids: CASSIGGTDTQYF. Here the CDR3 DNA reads TGTGCCAGTAGTATCGGGGGCACAGATACGCAGTATTTT.

CDR3 residues: CASSQDQDSNSYEQYF. In DNA form, the CDR3 reads TGCGCCAGCAGCCAAGATCAGGACAGCAACTCCTACGAGCAGTACTTC. The V gene is TRBV4-1, the J gene TRBJ2-7; D possibly corresponds to TRBD1 (6 bases). Deletions cut 0 bases from V and 0 bases from J, with 12 bases between. Germline CDR1 MGHRA, CDR2 YSYEKL. CDR3 length: 16 amino acids.

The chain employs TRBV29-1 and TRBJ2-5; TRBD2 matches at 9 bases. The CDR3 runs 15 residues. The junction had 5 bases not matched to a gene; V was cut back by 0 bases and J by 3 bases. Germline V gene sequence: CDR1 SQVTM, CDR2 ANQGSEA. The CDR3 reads CSVEDAQRGEETQYF. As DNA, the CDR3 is TGCAGCGTTGAAGATGCCCAGCGGGGGGAAGAGACCCAGTACTTC.

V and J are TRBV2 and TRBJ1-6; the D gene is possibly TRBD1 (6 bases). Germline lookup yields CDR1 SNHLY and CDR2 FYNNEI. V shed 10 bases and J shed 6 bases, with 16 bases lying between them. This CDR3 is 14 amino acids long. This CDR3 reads CATQANRVNSPLHF. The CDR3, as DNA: TGTGCCACCCAAGCGAACAGGGTTAATTCACCCCTCCACTTT.

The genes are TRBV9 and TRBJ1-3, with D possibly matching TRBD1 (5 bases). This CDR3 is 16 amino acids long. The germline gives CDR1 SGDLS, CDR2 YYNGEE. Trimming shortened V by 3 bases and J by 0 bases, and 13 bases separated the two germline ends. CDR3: CASSASGAPSGNTIYF. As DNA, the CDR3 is TGTGCCAGCAGCGCCTCTGGGGCACCCTCTGGAAACACCATATATTTT. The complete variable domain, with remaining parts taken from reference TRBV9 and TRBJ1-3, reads DSGVTQTPKHLITATGQRVTLRCSPRSGDLSVYWYQQSLDQGLQFLIQYYNGEERAKGNILERFSAQQFPDLHSELNLSSLELGDSALYFCASSASGAPSGNTIYFGEGSWLTVV.

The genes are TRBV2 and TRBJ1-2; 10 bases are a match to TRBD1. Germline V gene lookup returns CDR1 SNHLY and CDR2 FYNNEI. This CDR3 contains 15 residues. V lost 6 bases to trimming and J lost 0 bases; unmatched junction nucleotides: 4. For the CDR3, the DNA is TGTGCCAGCAGGTGGGGGACAGGGGCTAACTATGGCTACACCTTC. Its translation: CASRWGTGANYGYTF.

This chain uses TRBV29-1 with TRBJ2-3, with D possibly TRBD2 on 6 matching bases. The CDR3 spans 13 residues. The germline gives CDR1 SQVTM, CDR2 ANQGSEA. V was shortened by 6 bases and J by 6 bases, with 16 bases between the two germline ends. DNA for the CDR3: TGCAGCGTCCACGGAGGGCGCTTTGATACGCAGTATTTT. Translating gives CSVHGGRFDTQYF.

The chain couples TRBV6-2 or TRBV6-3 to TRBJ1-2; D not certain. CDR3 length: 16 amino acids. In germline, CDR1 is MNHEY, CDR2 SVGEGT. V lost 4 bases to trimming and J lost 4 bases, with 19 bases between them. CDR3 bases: TGTGCCAGCAGTTTTGCCTCAACCGGGATCCCCTATGGCTACACCTTC. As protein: CASSFASTGIPYGYTF.

The CDR3 DNA sequence: TGCGCCAGCAGCCAGGGATCGTACACTGAAGCTTTCTTT. The encoded protein is CASSQGSYTEAFF. This chain links TRBV10-2 with TRBJ1-1, with D possibly matching TRBD1 (5 bases). CDR1 and CDR2 (germline): WSHSY, SAAADI. The CDR3 has 13 amino acids. Trimming left V 6 bases short and J 3 bases short, with 11 bases between.

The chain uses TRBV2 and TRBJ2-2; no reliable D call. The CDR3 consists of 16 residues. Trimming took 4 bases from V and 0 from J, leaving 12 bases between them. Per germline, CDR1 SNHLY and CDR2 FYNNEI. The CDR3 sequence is CASSAERVPNTGELFF. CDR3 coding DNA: TGTGCCAGCAGTGCAGAGCGTGTCCCGAACACCGGGGAGCTGTTTTTT.

The CDR3 is CASSQWGPADTQYF. The CDR3 bases are TGTGCCAGCAGCCAATGGGGCCCCGCAGATACGCAGTATTTT. The chain employs TRBV16 and TRBJ2-3; D is perhaps TRBD1 (5 bases). Between the trimmed V and J ends, which lost 1 base and 4 bases, there was a span of 9 bases. The CDR3 has 14 amino acids. The germline gives CDR1 KGHSY, CDR2 FQNENV.

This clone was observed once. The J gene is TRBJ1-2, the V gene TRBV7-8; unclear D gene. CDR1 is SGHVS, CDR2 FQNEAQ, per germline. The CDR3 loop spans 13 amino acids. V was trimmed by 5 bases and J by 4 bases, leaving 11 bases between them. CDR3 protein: CASSTLGGYGYTF. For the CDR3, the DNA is TGTGCCAGCAGCACCCTGGGAGGCTATGGCTACACCTTC.

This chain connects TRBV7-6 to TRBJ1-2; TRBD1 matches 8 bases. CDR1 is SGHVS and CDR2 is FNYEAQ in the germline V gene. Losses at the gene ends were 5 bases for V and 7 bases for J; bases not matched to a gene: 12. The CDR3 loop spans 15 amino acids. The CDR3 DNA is TGTGCCAGCAGCCCCGCCACGACAGGGGCGGCTGGCTACACCTTC. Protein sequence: CASSPATTGAAGYTF.

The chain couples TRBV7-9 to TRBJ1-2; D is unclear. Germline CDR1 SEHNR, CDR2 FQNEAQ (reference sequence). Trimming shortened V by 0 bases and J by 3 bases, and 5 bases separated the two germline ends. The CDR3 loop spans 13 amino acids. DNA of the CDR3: TGTGCCAGCAGCTTAGCCACAGACTATGGCTACACCTTC. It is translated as CASSLATDYGYTF.

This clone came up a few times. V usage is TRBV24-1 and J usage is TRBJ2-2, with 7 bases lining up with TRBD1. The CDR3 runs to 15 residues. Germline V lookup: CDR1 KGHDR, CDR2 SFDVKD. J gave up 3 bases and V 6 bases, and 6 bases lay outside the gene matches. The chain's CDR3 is CATSTGDYDTGELFF. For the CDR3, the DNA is TGTGCCACCAGTACAGGGGATTACGACACCGGGGAGCTGTTTTTT.

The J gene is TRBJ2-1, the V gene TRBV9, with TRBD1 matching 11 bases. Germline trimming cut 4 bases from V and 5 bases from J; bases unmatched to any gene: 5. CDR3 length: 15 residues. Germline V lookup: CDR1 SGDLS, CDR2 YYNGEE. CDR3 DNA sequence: TGTGCCAGCAGCTCATGGGACAGGGGGGACAATGAGCAGTTCTTC. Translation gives CASSSWDRGDNEQFF.

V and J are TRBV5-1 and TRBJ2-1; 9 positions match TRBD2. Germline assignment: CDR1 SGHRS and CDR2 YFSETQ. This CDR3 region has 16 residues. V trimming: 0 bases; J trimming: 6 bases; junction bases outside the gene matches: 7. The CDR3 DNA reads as TGCGCCAGCAGCTTGGTCCCAGCGGGGGGCATCAATGAGCAGTTCTTC. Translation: CASSLVPAGGINEQFF.